This TCR beta chain was sequenced for a study of cytomegalovirus exposure and HLA in healthy donors. The PCR was carried out with 60 Vbeta primers and 13 Jbeta primers. TCRdb's copy holds only in-frame clones and misses some; the assay was immunoSEQ multiplex PCR. Here the sample spans approximately 140,000 clones, 55% to 80% being singletons. Study-wide findings and caveats: Altogether, some 160 TCR beta chains were recorded as cytomegalovirus-associated.

This CDR3 has 16 amino acids. Per germline, CDR1 SGDLS and CDR2 YYNGEE. Germline trimming cut 4 bases from V and 7 bases from J; bases unmatched to any gene: 7. Notes on this clone: Its matching antigen is unknown.

V is TRBV9 and J is TRBJ2-1; 14 bases are a match to TRBD2. This TCR came from a woman in her sixties or seventies in good health and CMV-seropositive. Sequences were obtained from PBMCs. In DNA, the CDR3 is TGTGCCAGCAGCCTGGGGACTAGCGGGAGAGTGAATGAGCAGTTCTTC. This codes for CASSLGTSGRVNEQFF. Filled out from reference TRBV9 and TRBJ2-1, the complete variable domain reads DSGVTQTPKHLITATGQRVTLRCSPRSGDLSVYWYQQSLDQGLQFLIQYYNGEERAKGNILERFSAQQFPDLHSELNLSSLELGDSALYFCASSLGTSGRVNEQFFGPGTRLTVL.